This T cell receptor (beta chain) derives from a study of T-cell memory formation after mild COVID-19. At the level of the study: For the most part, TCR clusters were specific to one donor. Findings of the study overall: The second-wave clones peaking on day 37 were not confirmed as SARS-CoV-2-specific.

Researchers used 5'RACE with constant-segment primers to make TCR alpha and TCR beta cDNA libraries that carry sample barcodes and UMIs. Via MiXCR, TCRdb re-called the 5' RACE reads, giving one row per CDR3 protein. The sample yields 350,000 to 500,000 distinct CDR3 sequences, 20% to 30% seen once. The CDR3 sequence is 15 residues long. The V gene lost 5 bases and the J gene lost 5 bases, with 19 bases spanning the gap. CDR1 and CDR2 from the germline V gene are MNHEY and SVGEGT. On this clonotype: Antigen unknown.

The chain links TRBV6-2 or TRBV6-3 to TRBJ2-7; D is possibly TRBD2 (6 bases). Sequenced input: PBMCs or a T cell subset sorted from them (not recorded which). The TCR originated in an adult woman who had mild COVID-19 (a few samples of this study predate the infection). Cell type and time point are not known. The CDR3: CASSPGRGTGNEQYF. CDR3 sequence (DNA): TGTGCCAGCAGTCCCGGGCGGGGAACGGGTAACGAGCAGTACTTC.